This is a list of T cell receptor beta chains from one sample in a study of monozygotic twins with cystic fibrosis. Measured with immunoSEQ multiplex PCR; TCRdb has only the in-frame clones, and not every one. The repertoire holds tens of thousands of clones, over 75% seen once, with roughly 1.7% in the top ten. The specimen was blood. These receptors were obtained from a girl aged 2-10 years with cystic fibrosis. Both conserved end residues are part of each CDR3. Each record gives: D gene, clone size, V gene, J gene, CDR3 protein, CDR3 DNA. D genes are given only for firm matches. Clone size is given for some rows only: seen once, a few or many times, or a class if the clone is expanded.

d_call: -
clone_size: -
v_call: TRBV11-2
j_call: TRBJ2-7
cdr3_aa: CASSSTPAGYEQYF
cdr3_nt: TGTGCCAGCAGCTCGACGCCGGCGGGATACGAGCAGTACTTC

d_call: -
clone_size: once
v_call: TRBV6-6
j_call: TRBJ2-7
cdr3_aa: CASSYYEQYF
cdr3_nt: TGTGCCAGCAGTTACTACGAGCAGTACTTC

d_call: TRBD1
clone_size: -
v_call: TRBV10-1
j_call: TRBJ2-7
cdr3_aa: CASSEGGQGADEQYF
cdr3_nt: TGCGCCAGCAGTGAGGGGGGACAGGGGGCTGACGAGCAGTACTTC

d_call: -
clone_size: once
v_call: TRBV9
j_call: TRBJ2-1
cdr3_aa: CASSVATGSFSSSYNEQFF
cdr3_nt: TGTGCCAGCAGCGTAGCTACGGGTTCCTTTTCCAGCTCCTACAATGAGCAGTTCTTC

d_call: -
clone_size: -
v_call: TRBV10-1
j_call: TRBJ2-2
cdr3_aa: CASSGNGLFTGELFF
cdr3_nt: TGCGCCAGCAGTGGGAACGGACTGTTCACCGGGGAGCTGTTTTTT

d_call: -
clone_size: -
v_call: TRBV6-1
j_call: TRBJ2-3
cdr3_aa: CASSEADTQYF
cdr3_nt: TGTGCCAGCAGTGAGGCGGATACGCAGTATTTT

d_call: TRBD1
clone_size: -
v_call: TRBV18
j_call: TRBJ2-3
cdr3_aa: CASSPWDRGPDTQYF
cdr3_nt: TGTGCCAGCTCACCTTGGGACAGGGGGCCAGATACGCAGTATTTT

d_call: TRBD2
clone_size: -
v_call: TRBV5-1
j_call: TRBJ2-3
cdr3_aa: CASSLAHSGTSGTDTQYF
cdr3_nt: TGCGCCAGCAGCTTGGCCCATTCAGGGACTAGCGGGACGGATACGCAGTATTTT

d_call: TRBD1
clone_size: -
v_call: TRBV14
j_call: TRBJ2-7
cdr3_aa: CASSYGPGQGYEQYF
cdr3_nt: TGTGCCAGCAGTTACGGGCCGGGACAGGGCTACGAGCAGTACTTC

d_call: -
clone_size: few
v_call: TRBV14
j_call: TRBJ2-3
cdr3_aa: CASIQPSPVTDTQYF
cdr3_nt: TGTGCCAGCATCCAACCTAGCCCAGTCACAGATACGCAGTATTTT

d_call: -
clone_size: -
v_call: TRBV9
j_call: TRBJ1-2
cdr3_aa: CASSGTVYGYTF
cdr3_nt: TGTGCCAGCAGCGGGACAGTCTATGGCTACACCTTC

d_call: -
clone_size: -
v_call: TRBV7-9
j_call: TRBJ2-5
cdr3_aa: CASSLQETQYF
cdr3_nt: TGTGCCAGCAGCTTACAAGAGACCCAGTACTTC

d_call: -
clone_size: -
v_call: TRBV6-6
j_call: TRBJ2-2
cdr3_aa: CASSPRGTAGELFF
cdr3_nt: TGTGCCAGCAGCCCGAGGGGGACGGCCGGGGAGCTGTTTTTT

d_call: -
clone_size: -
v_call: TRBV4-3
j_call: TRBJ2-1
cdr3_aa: CASSYSGGSVQFF
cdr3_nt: TGCGCCAGCAGCTACTCGGGCGGCTCGGTGCAGTTCTTC

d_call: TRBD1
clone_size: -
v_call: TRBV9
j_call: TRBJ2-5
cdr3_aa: CASSVGQGETQYF
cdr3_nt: TGTGCCAGCAGCGTAGGACAGGGGGAGACCCAGTACTTC

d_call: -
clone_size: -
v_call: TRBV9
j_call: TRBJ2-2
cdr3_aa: CASSSTSRGPRAGELFF
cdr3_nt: TGTGCCAGCAGCTCGACCAGCCGGGGGCCGCGGGCCGGGGAGCTGTTTTTT

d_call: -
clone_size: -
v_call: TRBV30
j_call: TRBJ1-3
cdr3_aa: CAWSRGEITGNTIYF
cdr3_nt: TGTGCCTGGAGTAGGGGGGAAATTACTGGAAACACCATATATTTT

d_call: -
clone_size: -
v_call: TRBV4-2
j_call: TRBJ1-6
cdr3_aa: CASSQDRGANGNSPLHF
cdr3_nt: TGTGCCAGCAGCCAAGATAGGGGGGCCAACGGGAATTCACCCCTCCACTTT

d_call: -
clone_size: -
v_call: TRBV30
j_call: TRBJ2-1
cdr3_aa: CAWETNEQFF
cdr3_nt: TGTGCCTGGGAAACCAATGAGCAGTTCTTC

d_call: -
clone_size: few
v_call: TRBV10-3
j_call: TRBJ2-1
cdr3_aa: CAISGVGDTYNEQFF
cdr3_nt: TGTGCCATCAGTGGAGTCGGGGATACCTACAATGAGCAGTTCTTC

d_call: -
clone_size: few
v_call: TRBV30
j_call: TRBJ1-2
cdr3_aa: CAWRGEYGYTF
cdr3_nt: TGTGCCTGGAGGGGGGAATATGGCTACACCTTC

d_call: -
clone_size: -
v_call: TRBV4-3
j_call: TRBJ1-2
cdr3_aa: CASSQDRGDYGYTF
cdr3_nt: TGCGCCAGCAGCCAAGATCGGGGCGACTATGGCTACACCTTC

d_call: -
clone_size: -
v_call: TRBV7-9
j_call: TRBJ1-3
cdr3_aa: CASSSQRTGNTIYF
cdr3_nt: TGTGCCAGCAGCTCCCAGAGGACAGGAAACACCATATATTTT

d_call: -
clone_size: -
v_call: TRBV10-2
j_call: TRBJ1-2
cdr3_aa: CASSLTHGYGYTF
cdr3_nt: TGCGCCAGCAGTCTCACCCATGGGTATGGCTACACCTTC

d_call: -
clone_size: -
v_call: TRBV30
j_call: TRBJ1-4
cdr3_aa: CAWSVRANEKLFF
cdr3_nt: TGTGCCTGGAGTGTTAGGGCTAATGAAAAACTGTTTTTT

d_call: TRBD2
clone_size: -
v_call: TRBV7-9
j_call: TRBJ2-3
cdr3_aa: CASSFPSGGTDTQYF
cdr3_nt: TGTGCCAGCAGCTTCCCCAGCGGGGGCACAGATACGCAGTATTTT

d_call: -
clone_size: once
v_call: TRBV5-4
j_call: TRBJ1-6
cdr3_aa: CASSSQGWYSSPLHF
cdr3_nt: TGTGCCAGCAGCTCACAGGGATGGTACAGTTCACCCCTCCACTTT

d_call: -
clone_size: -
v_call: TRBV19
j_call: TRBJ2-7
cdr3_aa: CASSRDYEQYF
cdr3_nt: TGTGCCAGTAGTAGGGACTACGAGCAGTACTTC

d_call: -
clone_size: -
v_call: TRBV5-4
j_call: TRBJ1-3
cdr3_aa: CASSLDSNTIYF
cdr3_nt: TGTGCCAGCAGCTTGGACAGTAACACCATATATTTT

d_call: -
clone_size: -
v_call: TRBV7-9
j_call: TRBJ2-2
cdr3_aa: CASSLGRNRNTGELFF
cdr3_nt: TGTGCCAGCAGCTTGGGACGAAACAGGAACACCGGGGAGCTGTTTTTT

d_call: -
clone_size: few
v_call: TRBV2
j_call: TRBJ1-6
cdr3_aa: CATKGIETPLHF
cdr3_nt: TGTGCCACGAAGGGTATAGAGACACCCCTCCACTTT

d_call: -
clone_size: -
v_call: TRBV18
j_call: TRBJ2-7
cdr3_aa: CASSPAAGAPYEQYF
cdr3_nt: TGTGCCAGCTCACCAGCGGCGGGGGCCCCCTACGAGCAGTACTTC

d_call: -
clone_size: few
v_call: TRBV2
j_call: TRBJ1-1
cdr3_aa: CASRDNTEAFF
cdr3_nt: TGTGCCAGCAGGGATAACACTGAAGCTTTCTTT

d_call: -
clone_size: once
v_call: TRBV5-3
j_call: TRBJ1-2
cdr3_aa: CARSIQGPDYGYTF
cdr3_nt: TGTGCCAGAAGCATACAGGGACCCGACTATGGCTACACCTTC

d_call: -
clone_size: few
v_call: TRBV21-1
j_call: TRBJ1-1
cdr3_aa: CASSNGTGGVDTEAFF
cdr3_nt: TGTGCCAGCAGCAACGGTACAGGAGGCGTGGACACTGAAGCTTTCTTT

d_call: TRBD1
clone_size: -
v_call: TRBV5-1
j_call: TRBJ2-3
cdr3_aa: CATADRGQDTQYF
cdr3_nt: TGCGCCACCGCGGACAGGGGCCAAGATACGCAGTATTTT

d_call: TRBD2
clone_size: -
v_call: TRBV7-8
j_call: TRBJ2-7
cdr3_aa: CASSLAIAGAPLEQYF
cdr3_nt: TGTGCCAGCAGCTTAGCTATAGCGGGGGCCCCCCTCGAGCAGTACTTC

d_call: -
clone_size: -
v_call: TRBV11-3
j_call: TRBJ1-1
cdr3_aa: CASSSDSGSTEAFF
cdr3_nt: TGTGCCAGCAGCTCGGACTCGGGTAGCACTGAAGCTTTCTTT

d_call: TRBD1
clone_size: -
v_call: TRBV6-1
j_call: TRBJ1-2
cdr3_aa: CASSEQGAGGYTF
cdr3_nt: TGTGCCAGCAGTGAGCAGGGGGCCGGCGGCTACACCTTC

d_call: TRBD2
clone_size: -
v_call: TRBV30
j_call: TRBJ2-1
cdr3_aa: CAWSGGGRRSSYNEQFF
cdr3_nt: TGTGCCTGGAGCGGGGGGGGACGTAGAAGCTCCTACAATGAGCAGTTCTTC

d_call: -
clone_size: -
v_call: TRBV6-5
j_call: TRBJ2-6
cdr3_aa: CASNTAGSGANVLTF
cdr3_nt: TGTGCCAGCAACACTGCGGGCTCTGGGGCCAACGTCCTGACTTTC

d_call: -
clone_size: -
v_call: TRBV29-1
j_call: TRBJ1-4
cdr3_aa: CSVGEGLTGKKLFF
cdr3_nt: TGCAGCGTTGGTGAGGGCCTCACAGGAAAAAAACTGTTTTTT

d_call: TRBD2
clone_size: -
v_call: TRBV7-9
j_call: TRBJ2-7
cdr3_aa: CASSQQAGGSYEQYF
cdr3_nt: TGTGCCAGCAGCCAACAAGCGGGGGGGAGCTACGAGCAGTACTTC

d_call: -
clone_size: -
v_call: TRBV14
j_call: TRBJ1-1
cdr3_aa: CASSRHTGLNTEAFF
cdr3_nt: TGTGCCAGCAGCCGACACACAGGTTTGAACACTGAAGCTTTCTTT

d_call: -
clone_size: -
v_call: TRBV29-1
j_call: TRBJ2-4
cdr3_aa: CSVGGRGQNIQYF
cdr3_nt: TGCAGCGTTGGAGGCAGGGGCCAAAACATTCAGTACTTC

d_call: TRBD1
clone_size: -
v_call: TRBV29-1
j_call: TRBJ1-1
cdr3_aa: CSVDGGQLNTEAFF
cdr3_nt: TGCAGCGTTGACGGGGGACAGTTGAACACTGAAGCTTTCTTT